Each of the 26 T cell receptor beta chains below was sequenced from the same sample in a study of blood T cell repertoires in COVID-19. The repertoire was sequenced with immunoSEQ multiplex PCR; TCRdb's copy has only in-frame clones and lacks some. The table lists roughly 410,000 clones, around 87% of them singletons. Sequenced: peripheral blood. The origin of the receptors is a woman aged 55-70 years with COVID-19, enrolled during active disease.

The chain couples TRBV7-2 to TRBJ1-1, with no clear D. The germline V gene encodes CDR1 SGHTA and CDR2 FQGNSA. Trimming removed 3 bases at V and 1 base at J, with 9 bases between. The CDR3 contains 14 residues. The CDR3: CASSFPTGNTEAFF. The CDR3 region has the DNA TGTGCCAGCAGCTTTCCGACGGGGAACACTGAAGCTTTCTTT. Based on the CDR3 plus reference TRBV7-2 and TRBJ1-1, the full variable domain is GAGVSQSPSNKVTEKGKDVELRCDPISGHTALYWYRQSLGQGLEFLIYFQGNSAPDKSGLPSDRFSAERTGGSVSTLTIQRTQQEDSAVYLCASSFPTGNTEAFFGQGTRLTVV.

The chain links TRBV6-6 to TRBJ1-1; TRBD1 matches 10 bases. The CDR3 length is 16 residues. V dropped 5 bases and J dropped 3; count of bases not matched to a gene: 9. Germline CDR1 MNHNY, CDR2 SVGAGI (reference sequence). The CDR3 loop reads CASSRSTGGADTEAFF. For the CDR3, the DNA is TGTGCCAGCAGTCGGTCGACAGGGGGCGCGGACACTGAAGCTTTCTTT.

CDR3 DNA sequence: TGTGCCAGCAGCTTAGCGGGGGGGAACACCTACGAGCAGTACTTC. Translation gives CASSLAGGNTYEQYF. The rearrangement links TRBV7-2 to TRBJ2-7; 7 bases align to TRBD2. This CDR3 is 15 amino acids long. Germline V gene lookup returns CDR1 SGHTA and CDR2 FQGNSA. J gave up 2 bases and V 0 bases, and 4 bases lay outside the gene matches.

The sample holds a few counts of this clone. V and J are TRBV7-9 and TRBJ1-1; no definite D call. V lost 3 bases and J lost 4, with 9 bases in between. From germline, CDR1 is SEHNR and CDR2 FQNEAQ (reference sequence). The CDR3 length is 13 residues. The CDR3 DNA reads TGTGCCAGCAGCTTCAGTGCGGCCACTGAAGCTTTCTTT. Translated: CASSFSAATEAFF.

This clone was counted once. V and J are TRBV29-1 and TRBJ2-1, with 8 bases matching TRBD2. The CDR3 length is 18 residues. Trimming took 2 bases from V and 4 from J; bases not matched to a gene: 16. CDR1 and CDR2 (germline): SQVTM, ANQGSEA. The CDR3 bases are TGCAGCGTTGAACTTAGGGTAGCGGGGCCCCGCTATTACAATGAGCAGTTCTTC. It encodes CSVELRVAGPRYYNEQFF.

This chain links TRBV6-5 with TRBJ1-2; D is uncertain. The CDR3 is 15 amino acids. The germline CDR1 and CDR2 sequences are MNHEY and SVGAGI. Trimming removed 3 bases at V and 7 bases at J, with 18 bases between. The CDR3 region has the DNA TGTGCCAGCAGTTATTTGGGCATCTCGAACACTGGCTACACCTTC. Translating it yields CASSYLGISNTGYTF.

The V gene is TRBV28, the J gene TRBJ1-5; the D gene is possibly TRBD1 (5 bases). V was trimmed by 5 bases and J by 0 bases, leaving 14 bases between them. Per germline, CDR1 MDHEN and CDR2 SYDVKM. This CDR3 spans 16 amino acids. DNA of the CDR3: TGTGCCAGCAGTCCCGTCGACAGATATAGCAATCAGCCCCAGCATTTT. Translating it yields CASSPVDRYSNQPQHF.

The chain couples TRBV30 to TRBJ2-7, with D maybe TRBD1 (5 bases). The CDR3 has 12 residues. The germline CDR1 and CDR2 sequences are GTSNPN and SVGIG (reference sequence). Trimming shortened V by 4 bases and J by 4 bases, and 11 bases separated the two germline ends. The CDR3 DNA sequence: TGTGCCTGGACAGACAGAGGTTACGAGCAGTACTTC. Its translation is CAWTDRGYEQYF.

The rearrangement joins TRBV27 to TRBJ2-2; no firm D call. V was pared by 4 bases and J by 4 bases, with 10 bases between. The CDR3 is 14 amino acids. Germline CDR1 reads MNHEY; CDR2 reads SMNVEV (reference sequence). This chain's CDR3 is CASSSPPGTGELFF. In DNA form, the CDR3 reads TGTGCCAGCAGTTCCCCTCCCGGCACCGGGGAGCTGTTTTTT.

This chain connects TRBV6-5 to TRBJ1-2; the D gene is possibly TRBD1 (6 bases). Germline V lookup: CDR1 MNHEY, CDR2 SVGAGI. V lost 6 bases, J lost 1 base, and 12 bases lay in between. This CDR3 spans 14 amino acids. The CDR3 nucleotides are TGTGCCAGCAGAAGGGGGGGAGATAACTATGGCTACACCTTC. Amino acids: CASRRGGDNYGYTF.

J is TRBJ2-7 and V is TRBV15; weak D call: TRBD2 (6 bases). Deletions cut 1 base from V and 0 bases from J, with 13 bases between. Germline V gene lookup returns CDR1 LNHNV and CDR2 YYDKDF (reference sequence). This CDR3 contains 16 residues. The CDR3 DNA sequence: TGTGCCACCAGCAGAGGGGGAGCGGGTGTCTCCTACGAGCAGTACTTC. Amino acids: CATSRGGAGVSYEQYF.

As for this clone: Within the sample, other DNA sequences also encode this same CDR3. This chain joins TRBV9 and TRBJ2-5; D gene unclear. Germline CDR1 is SGDLS and CDR2 is YYNGEE. This CDR3 is built from 14 residues. The ends were cut back, 0 bases at V and 4 bases at J, with 10 bases in the middle. The CDR3 DNA sequence: TGTGCCAGCAGCGTAGGTAGCAGTGGAGAGACCCAGTACTTC. This sequence encodes CASSVGSSGETQYF.

The rearrangement links TRBV7-6 to TRBJ2-7; D gene uncertain. The CDR3 extends over 15 amino acids. V gave up 5 bases and J gave up 3 bases, with 17 bases separating them. Germline V lookup: CDR1 SGHVS, CDR2 FNYEAQ. This CDR3 reads CASSPLPHDSYEQYF. As DNA, the CDR3 is TGTGCCAGCAGCCCCCTCCCGCATGATAGCTACGAGCAGTACTTC.

The table lists this clone with a few counts. The chain links TRBV11-3 to TRBJ2-1, with D possibly TRBD2 on 7 matching bases. The CDR3 loop spans 16 amino acids. The V gene's germline CDR1 is SGHNT and CDR2 YENEEA. V was pared by 5 bases and J by 2 bases, with 16 bases between. Here the CDR3 reads CASSLTRGATYNEQFF. CDR3 DNA: TGTGCCAGCAGCCTGACACGGGGGGCCACCTACAATGAGCAGTTCTTC.

The V and J genes are TRBV15 and TRBJ2-3; D may be TRBD2 (5 bases). The CDR3 spans 17 residues. Trimming cost V 0 bases and J 1 base, with 14 bases left between them. Germline V gene lookup returns CDR1 LNHNV and CDR2 YYDKDF (reference sequence). CDR3 sequence reads: CATSRDFKGARTDTQYF. CDR3 nucleotide sequence: TGTGCCACCAGCAGAGATTTTAAGGGAGCGCGCACAGATACGCAGTATTTT.

The V call is TRBV7-9, the J call TRBJ2-3, with a weak D call TRBD2 (6 bases). Trimming stripped 3 bases from V and 2 bases from J, with 18 bases between. CDR1 and CDR2 (germline): SEHNR, FQNEAQ (reference sequence). The CDR3 has 17 amino acids. CDR3 loop: CASSLSVGGKITDTQYF. DNA of the CDR3: TGTGCCAGCAGCTTGAGTGTTGGAGGGAAGATCACAGATACGCAGTATTTT.

The rearrangement uses TRBV4-2 and TRBJ2-6, with D unclear. CDR3 size: 17 residues. Germline V lookup: CDR1 LGHNA, CDR2 YNFKEQ. The V end was cut by 0 bases, the J end by 4 bases, with 13 bases between. DNA of the CDR3: TGTGCCAGCAGCCAAGATCCGAGATCCCTGGGGGCCAACGTCCTGACTTTC. Translation gives CASSQDPRSLGANVLTF.

The chain employs TRBV4-1 and TRBJ2-1; 8 positions agree with TRBD1. Germline V CDR1 and CDR2: MGHRA, YSYEKL. This CDR3 comprises 17 residues. J gave up 0 bases and V 3 bases, and 7 bases lay outside the gene matches. The DNA for the CDR3 is TGCGCCAGCAGCCAGGCAGGGGGCACGGGCTCCTACAATGAGCAGTTCTTC. This codes for CASSQAGGTGSYNEQFF.

The CDR3 DNA follows: TGTGCCAGCAGTTTGATAGGCAATCAGCCCCAGCATTTT. Encoded protein: CASSLIGNQPQHF. The chain links TRBV27 to TRBJ1-5, with no clear D. CDR3 length: 13 residues. Germline CDR1 MNHEY, CDR2 SMNVEV (reference sequence). The V end lost 3 bases, the J end lost 2 bases, and 5 bases lay between the germline ends.

This chain joins TRBV3-1 (or the pseudogene TRBV3-2) and TRBJ2-5, with D possibly TRBD1 on 5 matching bases. The CDR3 is made up of 14 amino acids. The germline gives CDR1 LGHDT, CDR2 YNNKEL (reference sequence). Trimming pared 2 bases from V and 5 bases from J, leaving 12 bases between. The CDR3 sequence is CASSQRSPGETQYF. The CDR3 coding sequence is TGTGCCAGCAGCCAAAGGTCCCCAGGGGAGACCCAGTACTTC.

V and J are TRBV20-1 and TRBJ2-1; D call uncertain. Trimming shortened V by 3 bases and J by 9 bases, and 12 bases separated the two germline ends. CDR3 length: 12 amino acids. Germline loops: CDR1 DFQATT, CDR2 SNEGSKA (reference sequence). The CDR3 here is CSASGRLGEQFF. CDR3 DNA sequence: TGCAGTGCTAGTGGCCGTCTAGGTGAGCAGTTCTTC.

This clone was counted only a few times. Written as DNA, the CDR3 is TGTGCCAGCAGCTTAGAACCCACAATGAACACTGAAGCTTTCTTT. Encoded protein: CASSLEPTMNTEAFF. V gene TRBV7-9 combines with J gene TRBJ1-1, with no clear D. Trimming took 1 base from V and 0 from J, leaving 9 bases between them. The CDR3 has 15 amino acids. Germline V gives CDR1 SEHNR, CDR2 FQNEAQ (reference sequence).

The chain has TRBV5-4 and TRBJ2-7, with TRBD1 identical over 7 bases. V was pared by 4 bases and J by 4 bases, with 8 bases of the junction left unmatched. This CDR3 region has 14 residues. The germline V gene encodes CDR1 SGHNT and CDR2 YYREEE (reference sequence). The CDR3 region has the DNA TGTGCCAGCAGCCCGGGACAGAGGGATTACGAGCAGTACTTC. Translation: CASSPGQRDYEQYF.

This chain connects TRBV27 to TRBJ2-3, with 13 bases matching TRBD2. Trimming took 5 bases from V and 6 from J; bases not matched to a gene: 8. The CDR3 spans 16 residues. CDR1 and CDR2 from the germline V gene are MNHEY and SMNVEV (reference sequence). The chain's CDR3 is CASSHWTSGGSDTQYF. The CDR3 DNA follows: TGTGCCAGCAGTCACTGGACTAGCGGGGGTTCGGATACGCAGTATTTT.

The chain carries TRBV28 and TRBJ2-7, with D possibly matching TRBD1 (5 bases). The CDR3 totals 14 residues. The V end was cut by 6 bases, the J end by 2 bases, with 14 bases between. Germline loops: CDR1 MDHEN, CDR2 SYDVKM. The CDR3 nucleotides are TGTGCCAGCAGACTCGGACAAATCACCTACGAGCAGTACTTC. Its protein is CASRLGQITYEQYF.

The sample holds one count of this clone. J is TRBJ2-2 and V is TRBV5-1, with D maybe TRBD2 (5 bases). Germline assignment: CDR1 SGHRS and CDR2 YFSETQ. The length of the CDR3 is 15 residues. V was shortened by 1 base and J by 4 bases, with 11 bases between the two germline ends. The CDR3 nucleotides are TGCGCCAGCAGCTTGCGGGATATCACCACCGGGGAGCTGTTTTTT. The encoded protein is CASSLRDITTGELFF.